These T cell receptor beta chains were read from a single sample in a study of human CD8 memory T cell subsets. Using the 5' RACE reads, TCRdb records one entry per CDR3 protein without DNA. The sample's table shows fewer than 8,000 distinct CDR3 sequences. The sequenced material came from CD8+ T cells from PBMCs. These receptors were taken from a human donor in good health. CDR3s include the opening cysteine and the closing phenylalanine or tryptophan. Where a row states a size, it is once, few, many or the class of an expanded clone; other rows omit it.

CDR3 length: 13
J gene: TRBJ2-2
clone size: .
V gene: TRBV20-1
CDR3 protein: CSALTGVPGELFF

CDR3 length: 13
J gene: TRBJ2-7
clone size: .
V gene: TRBV20-1
CDR3 protein: CSARTGESYEQYF

CDR3 length: 14
J gene: TRBJ2-1
clone size: .
V gene: TRBV7-8
CDR3 protein: CASSLVTSGNEQFF

CDR3 length: 15
J gene: TRBJ2-7
clone size: .
V gene: TRBV5-1
CDR3 protein: CASSLHPTGIYEQYF

CDR3 length: 15
J gene: TRBJ2-7
clone size: .
V gene: TRBV19
CDR3 protein: CASSMARTGFTEQYF

CDR3 length: 14
J gene: TRBJ1-6
clone size: .
V gene: TRBV10-2
CDR3 protein: CASRYETGNTPLHF

CDR3 length: 15
J gene: TRBJ2-3
clone size: .
V gene: TRBV24-1
CDR3 protein: CATSDFNSGGATQYF

CDR3 length: 15
J gene: TRBJ1-6
clone size: .
V gene: TRBV5-6
CDR3 protein: CASSTRGTGYPPLHF

CDR3 length: 15
J gene: TRBJ1-5
clone size: .
V gene: TRBV6-1
CDR3 protein: CASSAPSGSNQPQHF

CDR3 length: 15
J gene: TRBJ2-1
clone size: .
V gene: TRBV7-6
CDR3 protein: CASSPAGDFYNEQFF

CDR3 length: 12
J gene: TRBJ2-1
clone size: .
V gene: TRBV28
CDR3 protein: CASSPFGNEQFF

CDR3 length: 11
J gene: TRBJ1-2
clone size: .
V gene: TRBV20-1
CDR3 protein: CSAPEAWPNAF

CDR3 length: 16
J gene: TRBJ2-7
clone size: .
V gene: TRBV9
CDR3 protein: CASSGRTSGSRYEQYF

CDR3 length: 12
J gene: TRBJ2-2
clone size: medium-sized
V gene: TRBV29-1
CDR3 protein: CSVDQGVGELFF

CDR3 length: 17
J gene: TRBJ2-1
clone size: .
V gene: TRBV2
CDR3 protein: CASSERRGSGAFNEQFF

CDR3 length: 15
J gene: TRBJ1-5
clone size: medium-sized
V gene: TRBV27
CDR3 protein: CASSVNPLSRQPQHF

CDR3 length: 12
J gene: TRBJ2-1
clone size: medium-sized
V gene: TRBV2
CDR3 protein: CASQGGLSEQFF

CDR3 length: 19
J gene: TRBJ2-3
clone size: .
V gene: TRBV3-1
CDR3 protein: CASSQDRLAGQTSTDTQYF

CDR3 length: 13
J gene: TRBJ2-2
clone size: .
V gene: TRBV3-1
CDR3 protein: CASSQGNTGELFF

CDR3 length: 13
J gene: TRBJ2-7
clone size: .
V gene: TRBV10-3
CDR3 protein: CAIKTGDSYEQYF

CDR3 length: 14
J gene: TRBJ1-1
clone size: .
V gene: TRBV20-1
CDR3 protein: CSARELGGNTEAFF

CDR3 length: 15
J gene: TRBJ2-7
clone size: .
V gene: TRBV3-1
CDR3 protein: CASSPTSGVVYEQYF

CDR3 length: 13
J gene: TRBJ1-2
clone size: .
V gene: TRBV29-1
CDR3 protein: CSVVVQGDYGYTF

CDR3 length: 14
J gene: TRBJ1-2
clone size: medium-sized
V gene: TRBV12-3/TRBV12-4
CDR3 protein: CASRSQGTNYGYTF

CDR3 length: 17
J gene: TRBJ1-1
clone size: .
V gene: TRBV7-3
CDR3 protein: CASRAGTVGPGNTEAFF

CDR3 length: 15
J gene: TRBJ1-1
clone size: .
V gene: TRBV11-3
CDR3 protein: CASSLRIGVNTEAFF

CDR3 length: 12
J gene: TRBJ2-2
clone size: .
V gene: TRBV13
CDR3 protein: CASSLGYGELFF

CDR3 length: 14
J gene: TRBJ2-2
clone size: .
V gene: TRBV11-2
CDR3 protein: CASSSLTVTGELFF

CDR3 length: 13
J gene: TRBJ2-7
clone size: .
V gene: TRBV24-1
CDR3 protein: CATSDPTGLEQYF

CDR3 length: 14
J gene: TRBJ2-6
clone size: .
V gene: TRBV29-1
CDR3 protein: CSVAGGSGANVLTF

CDR3 length: 14
J gene: TRBJ2-7
clone size: .
V gene: TRBV12-3/TRBV12-4
CDR3 protein: CASSQGQGIREQYF

CDR3 length: 15
J gene: TRBJ2-3
clone size: .
V gene: TRBV20-1
CDR3 protein: CSAIADREPTDTQYF

CDR3 length: 17
J gene: TRBJ1-6
clone size: .
V gene: TRBV10-2
CDR3 protein: CASSETGGSSYNSPLHF

CDR3 length: 15
J gene: TRBJ1-1
clone size: .
V gene: TRBV28
CDR3 protein: CASNNRGRENTEAFF

CDR3 length: 15
J gene: TRBJ2-7
clone size: .
V gene: TRBV7-9
CDR3 protein: CASSDGQGQTYEQYF

CDR3 length: 14
J gene: TRBJ2-1
clone size: .
V gene: TRBV28
CDR3 protein: CASNLAGTYNEQFF

CDR3 length: 15
J gene: TRBJ1-5
clone size: .
V gene: TRBV27
CDR3 protein: CASSPVGDSNQPQHF

CDR3 length: 13
J gene: TRBJ1-1
clone size: .
V gene: TRBV9
CDR3 protein: CASSEGQNTEAFF

CDR3 length: 13
J gene: TRBJ2-2
clone size: .
V gene: TRBV6-1
CDR3 protein: CASRDRRPGELFF

CDR3 length: 16
J gene: TRBJ2-5
clone size: medium-sized
V gene: TRBV20-1
CDR3 protein: CSATWAASGGGETQYF

CDR3 length: 13
J gene: TRBJ2-4
clone size: .
V gene: TRBV7-9
CDR3 protein: CASRAAGQSIQYF

CDR3 length: 13
J gene: TRBJ1-1
clone size: .
V gene: TRBV6-1
CDR3 protein: CASRRQGPTEAFF

CDR3 length: 13
J gene: TRBJ2-7
clone size: .
V gene: TRBV27
CDR3 protein: CASSQGTGVEQYF

CDR3 length: 15
J gene: TRBJ1-2
clone size: .
V gene: TRBV12-3/TRBV12-4
CDR3 protein: CASSFGTGANYGYTF

CDR3 length: 13
J gene: TRBJ2-3
clone size: .
V gene: TRBV7-9
CDR3 protein: CASSLIDNDTQYF

CDR3 length: 16
J gene: TRBJ2-1
clone size: medium-sized
V gene: TRBV11-2
CDR3 protein: CASSLWGFGPYNEQFF

CDR3 length: 16
J gene: TRBJ2-7
clone size: medium-sized
V gene: TRBV29-1
CDR3 protein: CSVLLGLAGEMYEQYF

CDR3 length: 15
J gene: TRBJ2-1
clone size: .
V gene: TRBV27
CDR3 protein: CASSPSRDRYNEQFF

CDR3 length: 13
J gene: TRBJ1-1
clone size: .
V gene: TRBV20-1
CDR3 protein: CSAPARWDTEAFF

CDR3 length: 14
J gene: TRBJ1-5
clone size: .
V gene: TRBV20-1
CDR3 protein: CSATSEISNQPQHF

CDR3 length: 14
J gene: TRBJ2-7
clone size: medium-sized
V gene: TRBV27
CDR3 protein: CASSLKTGSYEQYF

CDR3 length: 17
J gene: TRBJ2-1
clone size: .
V gene: TRBV12-3/TRBV12-4
CDR3 protein: CASSYRSSGGSYNEQFF